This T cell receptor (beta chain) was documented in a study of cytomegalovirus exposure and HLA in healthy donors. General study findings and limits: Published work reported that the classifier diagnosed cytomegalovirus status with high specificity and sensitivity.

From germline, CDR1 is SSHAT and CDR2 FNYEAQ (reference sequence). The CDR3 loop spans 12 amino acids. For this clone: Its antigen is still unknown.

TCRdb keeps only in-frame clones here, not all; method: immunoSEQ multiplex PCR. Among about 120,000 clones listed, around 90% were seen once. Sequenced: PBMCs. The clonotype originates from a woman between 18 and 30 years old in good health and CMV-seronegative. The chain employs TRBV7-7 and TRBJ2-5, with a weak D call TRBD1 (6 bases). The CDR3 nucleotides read TGTGCGAGTCTGGACAGCCAAGAGACCCAGTACTTC. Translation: CASLDSQETQYF.